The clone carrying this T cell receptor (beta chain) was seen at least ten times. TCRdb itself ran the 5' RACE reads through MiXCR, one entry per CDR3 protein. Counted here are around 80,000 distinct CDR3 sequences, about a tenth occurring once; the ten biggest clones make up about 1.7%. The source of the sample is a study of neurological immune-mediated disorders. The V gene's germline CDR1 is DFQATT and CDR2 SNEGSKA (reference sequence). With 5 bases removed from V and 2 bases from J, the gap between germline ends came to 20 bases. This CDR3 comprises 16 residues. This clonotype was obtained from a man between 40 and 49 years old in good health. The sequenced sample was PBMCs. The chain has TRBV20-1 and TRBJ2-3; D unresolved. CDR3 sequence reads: CSASSLEGWDTDTQYF. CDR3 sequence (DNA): TGCAGTGCTTCTTCTTTAGAAGGTTGGGACACAGATACGCAGTATTTT.